The clone carrying this TCR beta chain has more than one count but fewer than ten. Its antigen is currently unknown. Stated treatment: treatment-naive control, cytoreductive nephrectomy. Control samples are tumors resected by cytoreductive nephrectomy without prior radiation. Control tumors came from 4 females and 11 to 12 males, aged roughly 35 to 82. Assay: immunoSEQ multiplex PCR; the TCRdb copy retains only in-frame clones and omits some. The sample consists of about 23,000 clones, roughly 60% of them appearing once. The data stem from a study of radiation and T cells in renal cell carcinoma. Whole-study results and caveats: Dominant CDR3 motifs were more common in irradiated tumors than controls. Irradiated tumors had higher TCR clonality than control tumors.

Trimming pared 5 bases from V and 2 bases from J, leaving 12 bases between. The CDR3 runs 15 residues. Germline V lookup: CDR1 SSHAT, CDR2 FNYEAQ (reference sequence). This sample comprised tumor tissue, obtained from a patient whose treatment was nephrectomy without radiotherapy. The rearrangement uses TRBV7-7 and TRBJ2-2, with D perhaps TRBD1 (6 bases). The TCR comes from a man aged 35 to 55 with renal cell carcinoma. The CDR3 DNA reads as TGTGCCAGCAGCCGAACGACAGGCAACACCGGGGAGCTGTTTTTT. Amino acids: CASSRTTGNTGELFF.